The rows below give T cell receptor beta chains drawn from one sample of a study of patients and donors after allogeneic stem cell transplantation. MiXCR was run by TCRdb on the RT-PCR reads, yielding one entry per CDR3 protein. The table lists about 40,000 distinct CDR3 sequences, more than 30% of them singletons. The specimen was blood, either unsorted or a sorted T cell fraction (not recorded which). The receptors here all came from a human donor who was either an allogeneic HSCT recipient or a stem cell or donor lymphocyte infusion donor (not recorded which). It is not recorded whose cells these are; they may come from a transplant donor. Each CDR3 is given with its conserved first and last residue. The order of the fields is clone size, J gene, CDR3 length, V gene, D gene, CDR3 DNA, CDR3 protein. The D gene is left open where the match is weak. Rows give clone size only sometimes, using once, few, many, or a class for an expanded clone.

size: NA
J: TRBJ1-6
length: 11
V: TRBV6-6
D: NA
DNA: TGTGCCAGCAGGGATAATTCACCCCTCCACTTT
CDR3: CASRDNSPLHF

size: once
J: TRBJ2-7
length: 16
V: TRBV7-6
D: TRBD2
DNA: TGTGCCAGCAGCTTCCCTCTAGCGGGCGACCTCTACGAGCAGTACTTC
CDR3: CASSFPLAGDLYEQYF

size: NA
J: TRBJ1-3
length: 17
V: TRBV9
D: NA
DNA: TGTGCCAGCAGCCATTGGCCACTGGGAGGGGCGGGAAACACCATATATTTT
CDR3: CASSHWPLGGAGNTIYF

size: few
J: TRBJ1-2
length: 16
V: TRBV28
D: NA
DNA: TGTGCCAGCAGTTTGGGGACGTTTGGGCCTAACTATGGCTACACCTTC
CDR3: CASSLGTFGPNYGYTF

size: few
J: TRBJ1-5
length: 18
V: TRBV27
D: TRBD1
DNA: TGTGCCAGCAGTTTATTGCCTATGGGGACAGGGACAAATCAGCCCCAGCATTTT
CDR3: CASSLLPMGTGTNQPQHF

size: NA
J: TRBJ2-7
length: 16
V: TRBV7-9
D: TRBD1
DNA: TGTGCCAGCAGCTTAGACAGGGGTATCCACTCCTACGAGCAGTACTTC
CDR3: CASSLDRGIHSYEQYF

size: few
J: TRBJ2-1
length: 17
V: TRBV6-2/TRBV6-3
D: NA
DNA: TGTGCCAGCAGTTACCTTACCCAGGGACTGTGGTACAATGAGCAGTTCTTC
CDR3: CASSYLTQGLWYNEQFF

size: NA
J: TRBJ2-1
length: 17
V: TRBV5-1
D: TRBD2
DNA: TGCGCCAGCAGCTTCGGGGCGGGAGGGCCCCTTTACAATGAGCAGTTCTTC
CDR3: CASSFGAGGPLYNEQFF

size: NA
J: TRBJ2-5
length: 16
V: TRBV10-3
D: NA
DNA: TGTGCCATCAGTTCGAGGAACGGGGGCCTTCAAGAGACCCAGTACTTC
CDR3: CAISSRNGGLQETQYF

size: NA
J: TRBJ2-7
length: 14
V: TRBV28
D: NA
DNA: TGTGCCAGCAGTTCTAGCTGGGGACACTACGAGCAGTACTTC
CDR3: CASSSSWGHYEQYF

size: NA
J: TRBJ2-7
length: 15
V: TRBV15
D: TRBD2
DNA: TGTGCCACCAGCAGGGGCTTAAGCGGGAGTTACGAGCAGTACTTC
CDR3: CATSRGLSGSYEQYF

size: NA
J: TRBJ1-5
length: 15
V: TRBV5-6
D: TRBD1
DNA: TGTGCCAGCAGCTTTACAGGGGGAGGCAATCAGCCCCAGCATTTT
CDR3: CASSFTGGGNQPQHF

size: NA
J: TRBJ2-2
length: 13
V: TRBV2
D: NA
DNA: TGTGCCAGCAGTGTCCGCCTGGGCGGGGAGCTGTTTTTT
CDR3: CASSVRLGGELFF

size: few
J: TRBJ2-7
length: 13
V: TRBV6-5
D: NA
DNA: TGTGCCAGCAGTTCCTCGCCCGACTACGAGCAGTACTTC
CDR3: CASSSSPDYEQYF

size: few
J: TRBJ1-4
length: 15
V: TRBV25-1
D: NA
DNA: TGTGCCAGCAGCCCCCCGGGCAGGGCATTCGAAAAACTGTTTTTT
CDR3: CASSPPGRAFEKLFF

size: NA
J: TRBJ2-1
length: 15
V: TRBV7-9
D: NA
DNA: TGTGCCAGCAGCCCCCGGAGTGGTGTGCTGAATGAGCAGTTCTTC
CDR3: CASSPRSGVLNEQFF

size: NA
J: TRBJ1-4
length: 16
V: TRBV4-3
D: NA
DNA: TGCGCCAGCAGCCAAGGAGCTAGTGGGTCCCGTGAAAAACTGTTTTTT
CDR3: CASSQGASGSREKLFF

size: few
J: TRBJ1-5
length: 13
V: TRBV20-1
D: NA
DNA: TGCAGTGCAACCGGGACAATCAATCAGCCCCAGCATTTT
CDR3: CSATGTINQPQHF

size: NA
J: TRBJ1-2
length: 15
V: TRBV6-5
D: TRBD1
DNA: TGTGCCAGCAGTTATACAGGGGGCGTTGACTATGGCTACACCTTC
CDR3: CASSYTGGVDYGYTF

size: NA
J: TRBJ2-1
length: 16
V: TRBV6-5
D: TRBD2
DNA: TGTGCCAGCAGTTACTCGATCCTAGCGGGAGCGCGTCTGGAGTTCTTC
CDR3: CASSYSILAGARLEFF

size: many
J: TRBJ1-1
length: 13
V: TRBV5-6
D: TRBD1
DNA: TGTGCCAGCAGCTTGAACTCGAGACAGGGGGTTTTCTTT
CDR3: CASSLNSRQGVFF

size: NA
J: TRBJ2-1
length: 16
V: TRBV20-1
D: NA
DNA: TGCAGTGCTAGAACCCAACGCCGGGCGCCCTACAATGAGCAGTTCTTC
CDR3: CSARTQRRAPYNEQFF